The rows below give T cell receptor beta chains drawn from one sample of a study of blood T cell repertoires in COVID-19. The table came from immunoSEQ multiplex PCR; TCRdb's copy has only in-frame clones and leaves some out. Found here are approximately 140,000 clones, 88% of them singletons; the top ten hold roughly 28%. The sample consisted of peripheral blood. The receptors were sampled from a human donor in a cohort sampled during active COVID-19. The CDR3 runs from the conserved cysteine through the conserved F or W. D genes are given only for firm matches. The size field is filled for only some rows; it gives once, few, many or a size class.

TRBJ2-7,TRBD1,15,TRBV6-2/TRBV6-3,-,CASSYRTGGSYEQYF,TGTGCCAGCAGTTACCGGACAGGGGGTTCCTACGAGCAGTACTTC
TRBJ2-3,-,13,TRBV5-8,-,CASRGAWTDTQYF,TGTGCCAGCAGGGGAGCTTGGACAGATACGCAGTATTTT
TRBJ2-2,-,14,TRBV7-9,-,CASSRTNRPGELFF,TGTGCCAGCAGCCGAACCAACAGACCCGGGGAGCTGTTTTTT
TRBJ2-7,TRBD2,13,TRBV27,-,CASSLEPGGEQYF,TGTGCCAGCAGTTTGGAGCCGGGGGGGGAGCAGTACTTC
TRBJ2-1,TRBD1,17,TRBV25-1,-,CASSAPPGQGSYNEQFF,TGTGCCAGCAGTGCTCCCCCCGGACAGGGGTCCTACAATGAGCAGTTCTTC
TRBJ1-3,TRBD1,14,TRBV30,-,CAWDSDRGLNTIYF,TGTGCCTGGGATTCTGACAGGGGGCTTAACACCATATATTTT
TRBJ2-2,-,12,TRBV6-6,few,CASGLWTGELFF,TGTGCCAGCGGCCTCTGGACCGGGGAGCTGTTTTTT
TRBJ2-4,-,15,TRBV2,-,CASSEAYRSGNIQYF,TGTGCCAGCAGTGAAGCGTACCGGTCCGGAAACATTCAGTACTTC
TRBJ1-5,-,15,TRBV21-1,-,CASSRDRGCNQPQHF,TGTGCCAGCAGCAGGGACAGGGGCTGCAATCAGCCCCAGCATTTT
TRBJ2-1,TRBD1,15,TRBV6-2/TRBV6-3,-,CASSYSGLAGGEQFF,TGTGCCAGCAGTTACTCGGGGCTAGCAGGGGGTGAGCAGTTCTTC
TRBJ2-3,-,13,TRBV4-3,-,CASSQSLADTQYF,TGCGCCAGCAGCCAATCATTAGCAGATACGCAGTATTTT
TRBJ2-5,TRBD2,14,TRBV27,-,CASRGLAGRETQYF,TGTGCCAGCAGGGGACTAGCGGGGAGGGAGACCCAGTACTTC